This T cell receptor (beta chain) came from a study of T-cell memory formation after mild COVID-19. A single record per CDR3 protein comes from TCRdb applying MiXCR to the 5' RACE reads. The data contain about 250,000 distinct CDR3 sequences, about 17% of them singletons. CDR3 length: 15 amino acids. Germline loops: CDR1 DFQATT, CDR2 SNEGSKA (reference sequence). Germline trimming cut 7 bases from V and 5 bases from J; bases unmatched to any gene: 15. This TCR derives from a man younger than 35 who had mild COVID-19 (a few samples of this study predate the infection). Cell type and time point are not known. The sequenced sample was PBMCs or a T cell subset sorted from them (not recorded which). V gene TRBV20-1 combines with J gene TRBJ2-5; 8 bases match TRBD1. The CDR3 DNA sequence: TGCAGTGTTCCGCCCACAGGGGGAAATGGGGAGACCCAGTACTTC. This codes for CSVPPTGGNGETQYF.